This paragraph reports one TCR beta chain. This sample is drawn from a study of blood T cell repertoires in COVID-19. CDR1 MNHEY and CDR2 SMNVEV come from the germline V gene (reference sequence). The CDR3 spans 16 residues. Trimming removed 5 bases from V and 1 base from J; junction bases left unmatched: 7. Generated by immunoSEQ multiplex PCR, the TCRdb table keeps only in-frame clones and is missing some. This sample has approximately 120,000 clones, with about 93% found just once. This clonotype originated in a man aged 50 to 60 with COVID-19, enrolled during active disease. The chain joins TRBV27 to TRBJ1-1; 10 bases fit TRBD1. The sequencing sample was made of peripheral blood. CDR3 region: CASSPRTGGANTEAFF. The CDR3 coding sequence is TGTGCCAGCAGTCCTCGGACAGGGGGTGCGAACACTGAAGCTTTCTTT.